These 28 T cell receptor beta chains came from one sample sequenced in a study of response to subunit inactivated influenza vaccine (dated by TCRdb to between 2017 and 2018). Libraries were built with RT-PCR. The listed sequencing device is Illumina HiSeq 2500. TCRdb applied fastp at Q25 and MiXCR to the public reads, then kept only in-frame beta chains. Rows are combined by CDR3 protein, so each entry shows the most common genes and DNA. Recorded for this sample are more than 150,000 distinct CDR3 sequences; approximately 8.7% of them occurred a single time. 9.5% to 13% of the sample comes from the top ten. The sample in question was non-naive T cells sorted from PBMCs, obtained on the day of vaccination. Per the publication, the cell subset or site label means: memory T cell fraction. These receptors were taken from a man aged 50 or older who received an inactivated influenza vaccine. Donor details come from another sample of the same person, matched by shared clones.

This clonotype has ten or more counts. This chain uses TRBV12-3 or TRBV12-4 with TRBJ2-3, with a possible D match to TRBD2 (6 bases). This CDR3 spans 17 amino acids. Between the trimmed V and J ends, which lost 2 bases and 0 bases, there was a span of 15 bases. CDR3 coding DNA: TGTGCCAGCAGTTTATACGGGGGACCCACTAGCACAGATACGCAGTATTTT. This sequence encodes CASSLYGGPTSTDTQYF.

The V gene is TRBV3-1, the J gene TRBJ2-5; 8 positions agree with TRBD2. Germline assignment: CDR1 LGHDT and CDR2 YNNKEL (reference sequence). Trimming cost V 3 bases and J 0 bases; bases outside gene matches: 9. The length of the CDR3 is 17 residues. The CDR3, as DNA: TGTGCCAGCAGCCACGGTCTTACTAGCGGATACCAAGAGACCCAGTACTTC. Translated, it gives CASSHGLTSGYQETQYF.

This clonotype came up a few times. This sequence joins TRBV20-1 and TRBJ2-1; the match to TRBD2 covers 8 bases. Looked up from germline, CDR1 is DFQATT and CDR2 is SNEGSKA (reference sequence). The length of the CDR3 is 15 residues. V shed 0 bases and J 3 bases; nucleotides not matched to a gene: 4. This chain's CDR3 is CSARDLSGSYNEQFF. The DNA of the CDR3 is TGCAGTGCTAGAGATCTAAGCGGGAGCTACAATGAGCAGTTCTTC.

This clonotype was observed at least ten times. The chain couples TRBV18 to TRBJ2-3; D is possibly TRBD1 (5 bases). Trimming removed 2 bases at V and 4 bases at J, with 13 bases between. The CDR3 loop spans 15 amino acids. CDR1 is KGHSH and CDR2 is LQKENI in the germline V gene. The CDR3 bases are TGTGCCAGCTCACCAGGGCAGGGTCGCGCAGATACGCAGTATTTT. Translating it yields CASSPGQGRADTQYF.

This clonotype came up many times. The chain uses TRBV12-3 or TRBV12-4 and TRBJ2-1; D is perhaps TRBD2 (5 bases). V shed 2 bases and J shed 5 bases, with 10 bases lying between them. CDR3 length: 14 amino acids. The CDR3 here is CASSLKLADNEQFF. The CDR3 DNA follows: TGTGCCAGCAGTTTAAAGCTAGCTGACAATGAGCAGTTCTTC.

This clonotype showed up just a few times. The V gene is TRBV7-9, the J gene TRBJ2-7; D call uncertain. Germline assignment: CDR1 SEHNR and CDR2 FQNEAQ (reference sequence). There are 11 residues in the CDR3. Trimming pared 5 bases from V and 4 bases from J, leaving 6 bases between. CDR3 region: CASSDVYEQYF. The CDR3 region has the DNA TGTGCCAGCAGCGACGTTTACGAGCAGTACTTC.

This clonotype appeared many times. The chain links TRBV12-3 or TRBV12-4 to TRBJ1-6, with D perhaps TRBD1 (6 bases). The CDR3 covers 14 residues. Trimming shortened V by 1 base and J by 5 bases, and 6 bases separated the two germline ends. CDR3 protein: CASSLGTDNSPLHF. In DNA, the CDR3 is TGTGCCAGCAGTTTAGGGACAGATAATTCACCCCTCCACTTT.

V and J are TRBV29-1 and TRBJ2-7, with 7 nucleotides matching TRBD1. Germline loops: CDR1 SQVTM, CDR2 ANQGSEA. Trimming took 6 bases from V and 7 from J; bases not matched to a gene: 18. The CDR3 totals 15 residues. The CDR3 sequence: CSVEITGTEPTEQYF. Written as DNA, the CDR3 is TGCAGCGTGGAAATAACCGGGACAGAGCCTACGGAGCAGTACTTC.

The V call is TRBV4-2, the J call TRBJ1-1; 7 bases line up with TRBD1. With 0 bases clipped from V and 1 base from J, the junction kept 2 bases outside the gene matches. Germline CDR1 reads LGHNA; CDR2 reads YNFKEQ. CDR3 length: 15 amino acids. CDR3 in DNA: TGTGCCAGCAGCCAAGAGACAGGGAGGAACACTGAAGCTTTCTTT. This gives the protein CASSQETGRNTEAFF.

This clonotype came up a few times. The rearrangement joins TRBV27 to TRBJ1-1; no firm D call. Germline assignment: CDR1 MNHEY and CDR2 SMNVEV (reference sequence). There are 15 residues in the CDR3. Trimming removed 7 bases from V and 1 base from J, with 16 bases in between. The CDR3 DNA sequence: TGTGCCAGCAACATCGCCGGGCCACAGAACACTGAAGCTTTCTTT. Protein product: CASNIAGPQNTEAFF.

Of note for this clonotype: Given a much more abundant clone one base away, this may be a read error. The CDR3 loop is CASSPGQGVDTQYF. The CDR3 nucleotides read TGTGCCAGCAGCCCGGGACAGGGTGTAGATACGCAGTATTTT. The rearrangement uses TRBV4-2 and TRBJ2-3, with 9 bases aligning to TRBD1. V shed 4 bases, J shed 5 bases, and the junction held 4 bases outside the gene matches. CDR1 LGHNA and CDR2 YNFKEQ come from the germline V gene. This CDR3 has 14 amino acids.

This clonotype appeared a few times. The J gene is TRBJ2-3, the V gene TRBV11-1; 7 positions agree with TRBD2. CDR1 and CDR2 (germline): SGHAT, FQDESV (reference sequence). The CDR3 totals 15 residues. With 5 bases clipped from V and 2 bases from J, the junction kept 7 bases outside the gene matches. CDR3 in amino acids: CASSTGLGITDTQYF. The CDR3 DNA reads TGTGCCAGCAGCACAGGACTAGGCATCACAGATACGCAGTATTTT.

The gene calls are TRBV20-1 and TRBJ2-7; 10 positions match TRBD2. The J segment lost 0 bases and the V segment lost 4 bases, leaving 9 bases of the junction unmatched. The germline V gene encodes CDR1 DFQATT and CDR2 SNEGSKA (reference sequence). This CDR3 is 16 amino acids long. The CDR3: CSATPPRTSGSYEQYF. The CDR3 coding sequence is TGCAGTGCTACCCCACCCCGGACTAGCGGCTCCTACGAGCAGTACTTC.

This clonotype was seen more than once but under ten times. A junction boundary mismatches the germline segment, possibly from a read error. The rearrangement joins TRBV7-7 to TRBJ2-7; 7 bases align to TRBD1. The CDR3 runs to 13 residues. The germline V gene has CDR1 SSHAT and CDR2 FNYEAQ (reference sequence). The CDR3 nucleotides are TGTGCTAGCAGCTTTGGGACAGCGAGCGAGCAGTACTTC. This sequence encodes CASSFGTASEQYF.

This clonotype was counted between two and nine times. J is TRBJ2-2 and V is TRBV13; perhaps TRBD1 as D (6 bases). CDR3 length: 16 amino acids. Trimming shortened V by 1 base and J by 3 bases, and 12 bases separated the two germline ends. Germline CDR1 is PRHDT and CDR2 is FYEKMQ (reference sequence). CDR3 DNA: TGTGCCAGCAGCTTAGATTCAGGACAGTACACCGGGGAGCTGTTTTTT. Encoded protein: CASSLDSGQYTGELFF.

This clonotype turned up a few times. Here the CDR3 reads CASSISGASPLHF. CDR3 nucleotide sequence: TGTGCCAGTAGTATAAGTGGAGCCTCACCCCTCCACTTT. The chain uses TRBV19 and TRBJ1-6; D is ambiguous. The CDR3 totals 13 residues. In germline, CDR1 is LNHDA, CDR2 SQIVND (reference sequence). V was clipped by 2 bases and J by 10 bases, with 9 bases between them.

Concerning this clonotype: The germline gene is not matched at one end of the junction; a read error may be the cause. The V and J genes are TRBV2 and TRBJ2-5, with D possibly being TRBD1 (5 bases). Germline V lookup: CDR1 SNHLY, CDR2 FYNNEI. The CDR3 totals 14 residues. As DNA, the CDR3 is TGTGCCAGCAGTGGGCCCATGGGGCACGAGACCCAGTCCTTC. Protein: CASSGPMGHETQSF. The full variable domain, with the rest looked up from reference TRBV2 and TRBJ2-5, is EPEVTQTPSHQVTQMGQEVILRCVPISNHLYFYWYRQILGQKVEFLVSFYNNEISEKSEIFDDQFSVERPDGSNFTLKIRSTKLEDSAMYFCASSGPMGHETQSFGPGTRLLVL.

The gene calls are TRBV20-1 and TRBJ2-1; 8 bases map to TRBD1. The CDR3 has 16 residues. Germline values: CDR1 DFQATT, CDR2 SNEGSKA (reference sequence). V lost 0 bases and J lost 0; bases outside the gene matches: 4. The CDR3: CSARDPGQVSYNEQFF. The DNA for the CDR3 is TGCAGTGCTAGAGACCCGGGACAGGTCTCCTACAATGAGCAGTTCTTC.

This clonotype was seen at least ten times. The rearrangement uses TRBV7-9 and TRBJ1-1, with 8 bases aligning to TRBD1. The germline gives CDR1 SEHNR, CDR2 FQNEAQ (reference sequence). The CDR3 consists of 16 residues. V trimming: 0 bases; J trimming: 5 bases; junction bases outside the gene matches: 8. The CDR3 DNA sequence: TGTGCCAGCAGCTTAGCCACTGGACAGGGTCGGACTGAAGCTTTCTTT. It is translated as CASSLATGQGRTEAFF.

J is TRBJ1-2 and V is TRBV2, with D possibly matching TRBD1 (6 bases). Trimming removed 6 bases at V and 1 base at J, with 9 bases between. Germline CDR1 is SNHLY and CDR2 is FYNNEI. CDR3 length: 13 residues. The CDR3 coding sequence is TGTGCCAGCAGAAACAGGGTTAACTATGGCTACACCTTC. Its protein product is CASRNRVNYGYTF.

In this sample, this clonotype turned up many times. The V gene is TRBV28, the J gene TRBJ2-5; the match to TRBD1 covers 11 bases. The V gene's germline CDR1 is MDHEN and CDR2 SYDVKM. This CDR3 comprises 19 residues. V lost 6 bases to trimming and J lost 4 bases; unmatched junction nucleotides: 19. The CDR3 sequence: CASSNDSGTGGHSVETQYF. In nucleotides, the CDR3 is TGTGCCAGCAGCAACGATTCCGGGACAGGGGGACACTCTGTAGAGACCCAGTACTTC. Combining the CDR3 with reference TRBV28 and TRBJ2-5 gives the whole variable domain DVKVTQSSRYLVKRTGEKVFLECVQDMDHENMFWYRQDPGLGLRLIYFSYDVKMKEKGDIPEGYSVSREKKERFSLILESASTNQTSMYLCASSNDSGTGGHSVETQYFGPGTRLLVL.

The chain links TRBV3-1 to TRBJ2-1, with D perhaps matching TRBD1 or TRBD2 (5 bases each). CDR3 size: 14 residues. Looked up from germline, CDR1 is LGHDT and CDR2 is YNNKEL (reference sequence). Trimming took off 1 base at V and 7 bases at J, with 11 bases between the two ends. The DNA for the CDR3 is TGTGCCAGCAGCCAAGCGCCAGGGAGTAATGAGCAGTTCTTC. It codes for CASSQAPGSNEQFF.

This chain uses TRBV7-2 with TRBJ2-7; weak D call: TRBD1 (6 bases). The CDR3 length is 14 residues. From germline, CDR1 is SGHTA and CDR2 FQGNSA. Trimming took off 5 bases at V and 3 bases at J, with 14 bases between the two ends. The CDR3 is CASSIQGPSYEQYF. Here the CDR3 DNA reads TGTGCCAGCAGCATACAGGGCCCCAGCTACGAGCAGTACTTC.

This clonotype was seen a handful of times. The genes are TRBV27 and TRBJ2-6, with TRBD1 identical over 7 bases. This CDR3 has 18 residues. The V gene end was trimmed by 4 bases and the J gene end by 0 bases; junction bases not matched to a gene: 9. Germline V gene data show CDR1 as MNHEY and CDR2 as SMNVEV (reference sequence). CDR3 residues: CASSSYRGFSSGANVLTF. In nucleotides, the CDR3 is TGTGCCAGCAGTTCTTACAGGGGATTTAGCTCTGGGGCCAACGTCCTGACTTTC.

In its sample, this clonotype was seen many times. The chain is built from TRBV20-1 and TRBJ2-3; a weak D match, TRBD2 (5 bases). The CDR3 has 16 amino acids. CDR1 DFQATT and CDR2 SNEGSKA come from the germline V gene (reference sequence). V lost 5 bases, J lost 4 bases, and 22 bases lay in between. CDR3: CSAQLGPYNFADTQYF. CDR3 coding DNA: TGCAGTGCTCAACTAGGTCCTTATAATTTCGCAGATACGCAGTATTTT.

The chain's CDR3 is CASSHPAPRANYGYTF. CDR3 sequence (DNA): TGCGCCAGCAGCCACCCTGCCCCCCGAGCTAACTATGGCTACACCTTC. The chain carries TRBV4-1 and TRBJ1-2; D is undetermined. CDR1 MGHRA and CDR2 YSYEKL come from the germline V gene. The CDR3 has 16 residues. Between the trimmed V and J ends, which lost 3 bases and 0 bases, there was a span of 14 bases.

The chain joins TRBV20-1 to TRBJ1-6, with 7 positions matching TRBD1. The germline V gene encodes CDR1 DFQATT and CDR2 SNEGSKA (reference sequence). The CDR3 extends over 13 amino acids. The trim removed 6 bases at V and 7 bases at J, leaving 6 bases unmatched. The CDR3 is CSANRGDNSPLHF. Here the CDR3 DNA reads TGCAGTGCCAACAGGGGCGACAATTCACCCCTCCACTTT.

This clonotype showed up many times. This rearrangement joins TRBV29-1 to TRBJ1-6, with unresolved D. The CDR3 contains 14 residues. With 6 bases removed from V and 0 bases from J, the gap between germline ends came to 9 bases. In germline, CDR1 is SQVTM, CDR2 ANQGSEA. The CDR3 loop reads CSVQFSSYNSPLHF. CDR3 DNA sequence: TGCAGCGTACAGTTCAGCTCCTATAATTCACCCCTCCACTTT.